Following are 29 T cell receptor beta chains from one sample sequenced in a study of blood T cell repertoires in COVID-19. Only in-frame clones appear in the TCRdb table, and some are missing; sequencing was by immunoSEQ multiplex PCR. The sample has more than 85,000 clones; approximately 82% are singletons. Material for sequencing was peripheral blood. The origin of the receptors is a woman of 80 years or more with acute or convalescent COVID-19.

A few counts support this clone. Here the CDR3 DNA reads TGTGCCGGAGGGGTGAACACCGGGGAGCTGTTTTTT. Translated, it gives CAGGVNTGELFF. The V and J genes are TRBV11-3 and TRBJ2-2, with D maybe TRBD2 (6 bases). The V and J ends lost 11 bases and 1 base respectively, with 8 bases between them. Germline V gene lookup returns CDR1 SGHNT and CDR2 YENEEA. This CDR3 is built from 12 residues. The full variable domain, rest sourced from reference TRBV11-3 and TRBJ2-2, is EAGVVQSPRYKIIEKKQPVAFWCNPISGHNTLYWYLQNLGQGPELLIRYENEEAVDDSQLPKDRFSAERLKGVDSTLKIQPAELGDSAVYLCAGGVNTGELFFGEGSRLTVL.

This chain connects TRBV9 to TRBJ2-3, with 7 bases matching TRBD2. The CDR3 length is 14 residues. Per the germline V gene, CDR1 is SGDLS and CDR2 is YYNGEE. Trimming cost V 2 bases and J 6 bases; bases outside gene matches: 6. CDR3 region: CASSVRDYSDTQYF. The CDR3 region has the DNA TGTGCCAGCAGCGTCCGGGACTACTCTGATACGCAGTATTTT.

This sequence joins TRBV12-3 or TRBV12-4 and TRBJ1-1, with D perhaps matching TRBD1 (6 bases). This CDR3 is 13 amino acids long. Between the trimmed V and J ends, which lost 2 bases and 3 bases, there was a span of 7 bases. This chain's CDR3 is CASSLQGYTEAFF. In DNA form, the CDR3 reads TGTGCCAGCAGTTTACAGGGGTACACTGAAGCTTTCTTT.

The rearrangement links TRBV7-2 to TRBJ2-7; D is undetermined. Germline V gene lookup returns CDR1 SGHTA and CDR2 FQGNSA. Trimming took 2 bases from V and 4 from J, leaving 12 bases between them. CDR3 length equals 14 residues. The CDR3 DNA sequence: TGTGCCAGCAGCTTAAGAAGCGACCAGTACGAGCAGTACGTC. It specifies CASSLRSDQYEQYV.

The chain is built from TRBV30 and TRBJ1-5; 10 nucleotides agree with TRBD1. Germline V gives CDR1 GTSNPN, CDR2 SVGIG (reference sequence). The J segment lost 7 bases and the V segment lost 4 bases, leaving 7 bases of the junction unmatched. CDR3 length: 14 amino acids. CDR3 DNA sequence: TGTGCCTGGAAGGGACAGGGGATTCTCCAGCCCCAGCATTTT. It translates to CAWKGQGILQPQHF.

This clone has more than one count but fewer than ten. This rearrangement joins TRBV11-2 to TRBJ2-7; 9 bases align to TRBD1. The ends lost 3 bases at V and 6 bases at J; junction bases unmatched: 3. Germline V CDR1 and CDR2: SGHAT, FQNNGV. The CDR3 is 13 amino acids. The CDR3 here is CASSLTGGFEQYF. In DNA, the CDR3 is TGTGCCAGCAGCTTGACAGGGGGTTTCGAGCAGTACTTC. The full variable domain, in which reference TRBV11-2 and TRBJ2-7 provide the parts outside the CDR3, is EAGVAQSPRYKIIEKRQSVAFWCNPISGHATLYWYQQILGQGPKLLIQFQNNGVVDDSQLPKDRFSAERLKGVDSTLKIQPAKLEDSAVYLCASSLTGGFEQYFGPGTRLTVT.

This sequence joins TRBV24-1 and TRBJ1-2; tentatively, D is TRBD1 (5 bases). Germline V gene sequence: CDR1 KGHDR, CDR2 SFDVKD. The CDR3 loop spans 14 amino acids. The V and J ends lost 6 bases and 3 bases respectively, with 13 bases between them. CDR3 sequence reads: CATSRGGRDYGYTF. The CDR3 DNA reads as TGTGCCACCAGTAGGGGAGGTCGGGACTATGGCTACACCTTC.

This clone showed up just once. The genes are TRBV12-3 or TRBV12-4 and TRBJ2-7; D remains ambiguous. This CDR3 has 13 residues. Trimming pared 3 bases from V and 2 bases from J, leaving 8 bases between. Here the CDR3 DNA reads TGTGCCAGCAGTTTGCGGTCGACCTACGAGCAGTACTTC. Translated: CASSLRSTYEQYF.

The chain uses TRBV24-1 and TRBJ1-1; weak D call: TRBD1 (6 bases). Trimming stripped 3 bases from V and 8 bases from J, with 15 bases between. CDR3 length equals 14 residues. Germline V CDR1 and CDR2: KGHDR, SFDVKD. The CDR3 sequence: CATSDPKGGPEAFF. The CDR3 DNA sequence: TGTGCCACCAGTGATCCCAAAGGGGGTCCCGAAGCTTTCTTT.

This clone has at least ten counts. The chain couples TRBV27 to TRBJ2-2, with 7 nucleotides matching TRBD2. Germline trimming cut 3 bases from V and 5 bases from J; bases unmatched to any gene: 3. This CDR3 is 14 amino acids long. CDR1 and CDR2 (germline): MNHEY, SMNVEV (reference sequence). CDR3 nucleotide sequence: TGTGCCAGCAGTTTCGCGGGAGAAACCGGGGAGCTGTTTTTT. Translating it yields CASSFAGETGELFF.

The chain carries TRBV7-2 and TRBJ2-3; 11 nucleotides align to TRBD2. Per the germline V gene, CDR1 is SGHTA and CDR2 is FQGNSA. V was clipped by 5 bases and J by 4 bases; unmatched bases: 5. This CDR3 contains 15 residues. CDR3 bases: TGTGCCAGCAGCCTTAGACTAGCGGGATCAGATACGCAGTATTTT. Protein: CASSLRLAGSDTQYF. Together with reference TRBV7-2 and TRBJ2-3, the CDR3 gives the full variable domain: GAGVSQSPSNKVTEKGKDVELRCDPISGHTALYWYRQSLGQGLEFLIYFQGNSAPDKSGLPSDRFSAERTGGSVSTLTIQRTQQEDSAVYLCASSLRLAGSDTQYFGPGTRLTVL.

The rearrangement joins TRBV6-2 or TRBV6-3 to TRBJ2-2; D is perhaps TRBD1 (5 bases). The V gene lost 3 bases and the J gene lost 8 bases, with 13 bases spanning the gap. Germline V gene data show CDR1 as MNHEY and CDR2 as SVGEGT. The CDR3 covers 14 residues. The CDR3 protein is CASSYQTAQGELFF. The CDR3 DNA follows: TGTGCCAGCAGTTATCAGACAGCCCAAGGGGAGCTGTTTTTT.

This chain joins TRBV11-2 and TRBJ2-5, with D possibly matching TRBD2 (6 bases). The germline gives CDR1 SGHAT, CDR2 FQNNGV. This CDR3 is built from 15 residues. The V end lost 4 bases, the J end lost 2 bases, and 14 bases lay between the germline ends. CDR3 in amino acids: CASSSGDLLQETQYF. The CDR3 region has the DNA TGTGCCAGCAGCTCGGGGGATCTCCTACAAGAGACCCAGTACTTC.

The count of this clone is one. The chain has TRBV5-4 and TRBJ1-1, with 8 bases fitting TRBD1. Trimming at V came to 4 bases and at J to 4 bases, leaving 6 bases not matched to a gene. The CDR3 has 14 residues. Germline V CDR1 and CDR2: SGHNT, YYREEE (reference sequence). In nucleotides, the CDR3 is TGTGCCAGCAGCCGGACAGGGTCCCTCACTGAAGCTTTCTTT. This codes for CASSRTGSLTEAFF.

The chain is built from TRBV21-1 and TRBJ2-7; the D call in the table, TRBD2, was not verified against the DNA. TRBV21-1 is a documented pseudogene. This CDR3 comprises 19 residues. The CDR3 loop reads CASSKEVYSAGEWTTEQYV. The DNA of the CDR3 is TGTGCCAGCAGCAAAGAAGTGTACTCGGCGGGAGAGTGGACCACGGAGCAGTACGTC.

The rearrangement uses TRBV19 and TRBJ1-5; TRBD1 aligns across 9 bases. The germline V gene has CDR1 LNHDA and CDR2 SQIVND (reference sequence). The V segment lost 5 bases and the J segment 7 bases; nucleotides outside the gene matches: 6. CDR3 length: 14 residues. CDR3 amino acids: CASSLTGGEQPQHF. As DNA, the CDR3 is TGTGCCAGTAGTTTAACAGGGGGCGAGCAGCCCCAGCATTTT.

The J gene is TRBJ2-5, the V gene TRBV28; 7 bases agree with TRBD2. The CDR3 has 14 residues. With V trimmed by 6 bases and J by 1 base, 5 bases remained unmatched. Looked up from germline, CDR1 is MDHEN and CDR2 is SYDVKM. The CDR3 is CASSPGGTQETQYF. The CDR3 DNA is TGTGCCAGCAGCCCCGGGGGGACCCAAGAGACCCAGTACTTC.

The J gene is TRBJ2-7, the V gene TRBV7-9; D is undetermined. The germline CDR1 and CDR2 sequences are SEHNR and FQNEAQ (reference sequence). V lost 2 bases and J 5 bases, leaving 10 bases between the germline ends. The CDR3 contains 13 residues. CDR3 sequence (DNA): TGTGCCAGCAGCTTAAAACAGACGGACGAGCAGTACTTC. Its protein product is CASSLKQTDEQYF.

CDR3 residues: CASSVGGQGPEAFF. The CDR3 DNA follows: TGTGCCAGCAGCGTCGGTGGGCAGGGCCCTGAAGCTTTCTTT. The rearrangement links TRBV9 to TRBJ1-1; the D gene is possibly TRBD1 (5 bases). Trimming took off 2 bases at V and 6 bases at J, with 14 bases between the two ends. The CDR3 is 14 amino acids. Looked up from germline, CDR1 is SGDLS and CDR2 is YYNGEE.

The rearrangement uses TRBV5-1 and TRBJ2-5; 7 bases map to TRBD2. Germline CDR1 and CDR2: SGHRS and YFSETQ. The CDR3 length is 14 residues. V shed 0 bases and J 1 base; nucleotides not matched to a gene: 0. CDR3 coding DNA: TGCGCCAGCAGCTTGGGGGGGGGCCAAGAGACCCAGTACTTC. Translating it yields CASSLGGGQETQYF. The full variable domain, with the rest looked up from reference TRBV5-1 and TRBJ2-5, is KAGVTQTPRYLIKTRGQQVTLSCSPISGHRSVSWYQQTPGQGLQFLFEYFSETQRNKGNFPGRFSGRQFSNSRSEMNVSTLELGDSALYLCASSLGGGQETQYFGPGTRLLVL.

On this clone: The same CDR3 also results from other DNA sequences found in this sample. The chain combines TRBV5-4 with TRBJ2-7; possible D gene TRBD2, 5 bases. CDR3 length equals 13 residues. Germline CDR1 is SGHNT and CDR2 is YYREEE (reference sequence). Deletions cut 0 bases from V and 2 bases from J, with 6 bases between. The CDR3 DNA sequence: TGTGCCAGCAGCTTGGCGACTACCTACGAGCAGTACTTC. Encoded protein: CASSLATTYEQYF.

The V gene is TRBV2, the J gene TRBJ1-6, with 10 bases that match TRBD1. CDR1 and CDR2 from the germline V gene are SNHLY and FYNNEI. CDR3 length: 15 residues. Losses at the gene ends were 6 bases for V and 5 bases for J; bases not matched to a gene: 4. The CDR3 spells CASRTGTGDNSPLHF. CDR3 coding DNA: TGTGCCAGCAGGACCGGGACAGGGGATAATTCACCCCTCCACTTT.

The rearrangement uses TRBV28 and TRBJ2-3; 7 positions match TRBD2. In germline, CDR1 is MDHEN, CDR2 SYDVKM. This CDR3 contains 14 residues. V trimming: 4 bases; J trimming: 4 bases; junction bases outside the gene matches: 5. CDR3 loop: CASSSGGSADTQYF. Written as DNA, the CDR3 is TGTGCCAGCAGTTCCGGCGGGAGTGCAGATACGCAGTATTTT.

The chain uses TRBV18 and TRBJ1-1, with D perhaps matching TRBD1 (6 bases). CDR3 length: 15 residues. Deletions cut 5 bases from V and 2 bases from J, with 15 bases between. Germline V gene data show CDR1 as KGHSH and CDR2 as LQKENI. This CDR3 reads CASSLATGGNTEAFF. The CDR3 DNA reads TGTGCCAGCTCATTGGCGACAGGAGGTAACACTGAAGCTTTCTTT.

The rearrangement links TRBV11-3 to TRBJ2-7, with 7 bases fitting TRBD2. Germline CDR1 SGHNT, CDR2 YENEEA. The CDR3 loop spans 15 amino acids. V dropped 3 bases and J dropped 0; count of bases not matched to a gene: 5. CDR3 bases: TGTGCCAGCAGCTTGGGGGGGGGAGGCTCCTACGAGCAGTACGTC. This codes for CASSLGGGGSYEQYV.

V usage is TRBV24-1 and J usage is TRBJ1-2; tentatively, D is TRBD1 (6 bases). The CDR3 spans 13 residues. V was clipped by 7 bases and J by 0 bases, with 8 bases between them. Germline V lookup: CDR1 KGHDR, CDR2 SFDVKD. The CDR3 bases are TGTGCCACCAGGGACAGTTCTAACTATGGCTACACCTTC. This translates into CATRDSSNYGYTF.

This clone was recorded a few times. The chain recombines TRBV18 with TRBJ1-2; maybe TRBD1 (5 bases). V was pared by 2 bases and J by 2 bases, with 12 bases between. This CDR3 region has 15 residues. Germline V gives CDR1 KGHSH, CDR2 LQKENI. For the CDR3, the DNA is TGTGCCAGCTCACCAATAGACAGACCGAACTATGGCTACACCTTC. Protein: CASSPIDRPNYGYTF.

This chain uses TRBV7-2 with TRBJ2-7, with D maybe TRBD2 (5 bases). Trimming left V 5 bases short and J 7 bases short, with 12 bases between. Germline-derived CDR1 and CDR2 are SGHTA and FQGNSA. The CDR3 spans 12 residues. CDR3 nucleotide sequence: TGTGCCAGCAGCACCCCTCCGGGGGAGCAGTACGTC. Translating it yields CASSTPPGEQYV.

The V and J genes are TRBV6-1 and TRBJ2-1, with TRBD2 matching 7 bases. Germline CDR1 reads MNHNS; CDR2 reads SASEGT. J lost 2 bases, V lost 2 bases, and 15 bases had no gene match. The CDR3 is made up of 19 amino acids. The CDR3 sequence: CASSENSALGAGTYNEQFF. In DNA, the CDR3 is TGTGCCAGCAGTGAAAATTCGGCTCTGGGAGCGGGAACCTACAATGAGCAGTTCTTC.